The 27 T cell receptor beta chains listed next were all sequenced from one sample in a study of regulatory T cells in long-lasting Graves disease. Time point noted: newly diagnosed GD, antithyroid drugs for less than 3 months. RNA isolated from PBMCs was used to make the TCR library. Combining iRepertoire HTBI primers with Arm-PCR of CDR3 regions, the authors built TCR beta libraries. TCRdb independently ran MiXCR on the multiplex PCR reads; one entry per CDR3 protein. The sample lists over 450,000 distinct CDR3 sequences; 12% were seen once. The same specimen was also included in a second study, on T cells in Graves' hyperthyroidism and ophthalmopathy.

The input for sequencing was peripheral blood mononuclear cells (PBMCs), taken at new diagnosis, from a patient treated with antithyroid drugs. Every receptor here comes from a woman in her twenties or thirties with Graves disease.

This clonotype was seen ten or more times. This chain links TRBV18 with TRBJ1-5; D gene uncertain. From germline, CDR1 is KGHSH and CDR2 LQKENI. This CDR3 is built from 13 residues. V lost 3 bases, J lost 7 bases, and 10 bases lay in between. This chain's CDR3 is CASSPIDGQPQHF. The DNA of the CDR3 is TGTGCCAGCTCACCTATCGATGGGCAGCCCCAGCATTTT.

V usage is TRBV5-1 and J usage is TRBJ2-1, with D possibly being TRBD1 or TRBD2 (5 bases each). Trimming cost V 4 bases and J 3 bases, with 23 bases left between them. CDR1 is SGHRS and CDR2 is YFSETQ in the germline V gene. The CDR3 runs to 18 residues. The DNA of the CDR3 is TGCGCCAGCAGCCCAGGGCACGCCCTCCGGGGCTACTACAATGAGCAGTTCTTC. Translation gives CASSPGHALRGYYNEQFF.

As concerns this clonotype: One base away lies a much larger clone, so this may be a sequencing read error. The chain has TRBV4-1 and TRBJ1-5; D gene ambiguous. Germline V gene data show CDR1 as MGHRA and CDR2 as YSYEKL. The CDR3 has 14 residues. Here the CDR3 DNA reads TGCGCCAGCAGCCAAGGGTATAGCAATCAGCCCCGGCATTTT. As protein: CASSQGYSNQPRHF.

This clonotype was observed many times. The CDR3 protein is CASSQSWQSSGNTIYF. The CDR3 nucleotides read TGTGCCAGCAGCCAAAGCTGGCAGTCCTCTGGAAACACCATATATTTT. The chain joins TRBV3-1 to TRBJ1-3; D gene uncertain. This CDR3 has 16 residues. V was shortened by 2 bases and J by 0 bases, with 11 bases between the two germline ends. Germline V CDR1 and CDR2: LGHDT, YNNKEL (reference sequence).

The rearrangement joins TRBV7-9 to TRBJ1-4; D is ambiguous. Germline CDR1 is SEHNR and CDR2 is FQNEAQ (reference sequence). V was shortened by 1 base and J by 6 bases, with 6 bases between the two germline ends. The CDR3 consists of 13 residues. CDR3 sequence: CASSLDRHEKLFF. DNA for the CDR3: TGTGCCAGCAGCTTAGACCGGCATGAAAAACTGTTTTTT.

This clonotype was counted many times. The V call is TRBV7-9, the J call TRBJ1-2; D is perhaps TRBD1 (6 bases). Trimming stripped 5 bases from V and 1 base from J, with 14 bases between. The CDR3 has 15 residues. Per the germline V gene, CDR1 is SEHNR and CDR2 is FQNEAQ (reference sequence). The CDR3 loop reads CASSHRTDYNYGYTF. Here the CDR3 DNA reads TGTGCCAGCAGCCATCGGACAGACTATAACTATGGCTACACCTTC.

Only a few counts were recorded for this clonotype. This chain joins TRBV6-2 or TRBV6-3 and TRBJ1-3; no reliable D call. Germline V CDR1 and CDR2: MNHEY, SVGEGT. This CDR3 spans 16 amino acids. The ends were cut back, 7 bases at V and 0 bases at J, with 16 bases in the middle. CDR3: CASNYDGLISGNTIYF. The CDR3 DNA sequence: TGTGCCAGCAACTACGACGGACTTATCTCTGGAAACACCATATATTTT.

The sample holds a few counts of this clonotype. The gene calls are TRBV27 and TRBJ1-5, with D uncertain. Trimming pared 5 bases from V and 4 bases from J, leaving 12 bases between. The CDR3 spans 14 residues. The germline V gene has CDR1 MNHEY and CDR2 SMNVEV (reference sequence). The CDR3 protein is CASSPTVRNQPQHF. The DNA of the CDR3 is TGTGCCAGCAGTCCAACAGTTAGAAATCAGCCCCAGCATTTT.

This clonotype showed up many times. This sequence joins TRBV7-2 and TRBJ2-2; 8 bases fit TRBD2. CDR1 is SGHTA and CDR2 is FQGNSA in the germline V gene. V was clipped by 5 bases and J by 1 base; unmatched bases: 6. The CDR3 has 16 amino acids. This CDR3 reads CASSPRTSRNTGELFF. In DNA form, the CDR3 reads TGTGCCAGCAGCCCCAGGACTAGCAGGAACACCGGGGAGCTGTTTTTT.

This clonotype was observed a few times. The V gene is TRBV20-1, the J gene TRBJ2-7; TRBD1 matches 8 bases. The CDR3 covers 13 residues. CDR1 is DFQATT and CDR2 is SNEGSKA in the germline V gene (reference sequence). The ends lost 6 bases at V and 4 bases at J; junction bases unmatched: 8. CDR3 bases: TGCAGTGCGCGACAGGGGATTTTGTACGAGCAGTACTTC. It is translated as CSARQGILYEQYF.

This clonotype has at least ten counts. The rearrangement links TRBV11-1 to TRBJ2-3; maybe TRBD2 (5 bases). Trimming removed 3 bases at V and 0 bases at J, with 13 bases between. CDR3 length: 16 amino acids. Germline V gene data show CDR1 as SGHAT and CDR2 as FQDESV (reference sequence). The CDR3 sequence: CASSFLRGGSTDTQYF. For the CDR3, the DNA is TGTGCCAGCAGCTTTCTCCGGGGTGGAAGCACAGATACGCAGTATTTT.

The V call is TRBV19, the J call TRBJ1-1, with no clear D. The germline CDR1 and CDR2 sequences are LNHDA and SQIVND (reference sequence). This CDR3 is built from 13 residues. Trimming shortened V by 5 bases and J by 6 bases, and 13 bases separated the two germline ends. The CDR3 sequence: CASSPGRGAEAFF. CDR3 sequence (DNA): TGTGCCAGTAGTCCTGGAAGAGGAGCTGAAGCTTTCTTT.

This clonotype appeared many times. This rearrangement joins TRBV10-3 to TRBJ1-1, with 8 bases lining up with TRBD1. V was clipped by 11 bases and J by 7 bases; unmatched bases: 12. The CDR3 totals 13 residues. CDR1 and CDR2 (germline): ENHRY, SYGVKD. DNA for the CDR3: TGTGCCGCGGGGGACAGGAGGACTGATGAAGCTTTCTTT. Amino acids: CAAGDRRTDEAFF.

This clonotype was picked up many times. This rearrangement joins TRBV15 to TRBJ2-7; D remains ambiguous. This CDR3 is 15 amino acids long. The V end was cut by 5 bases, the J end by 4 bases, with 18 bases between. CDR1 and CDR2 (germline): LNHNV, YYDKDF (reference sequence). The CDR3: CATSRSRPQDYEQYF. In DNA form, the CDR3 reads TGTGCCACCAGCCGATCGAGGCCGCAGGATTACGAGCAGTACTTC.

In this sample, this clonotype turned up once. The V and J genes are TRBV19 and TRBJ1-2, with TRBD1 identical over 9 bases. This CDR3 is 12 amino acids long. The junction had 6 bases not matched to a gene; V was cut back by 6 bases and J by 10 bases. Per germline, CDR1 LNHDA and CDR2 SQIVND (reference sequence). The CDR3 nucleotides are TGTGCCAGTAGGGGACGACAGGGGGACTACACCTTC. It is translated as CASRGRQGDYTF. The full variable domain, with the rest looked up from reference TRBV19 and TRBJ1-2, is DGGITQSPKYLFRKEGQNVTLSCEQNLNHDAMYWYRQDPGQGLRLIYYSQIVNDFQKGDIAEGYSVSREKKESFPLTVTSAQKNPTAFYLCASRGRQGDYTFGSGTRLTVV.

This clonotype appeared many times. The rearrangement uses TRBV7-8 and TRBJ1-1; D not resolved. This CDR3 spans 15 amino acids. Germline lookup yields CDR1 SGHVS and CDR2 FQNEAQ. The V end lost 5 bases, the J end lost 1 base, and 14 bases lay between the germline ends. This CDR3 is CASSVTDTWNTEAFF. Written as DNA, the CDR3 is TGTGCCAGCAGCGTCACGGATACCTGGAACACTGAAGCTTTCTTT.

This clonotype was observed many times. J is TRBJ1-1 and V is TRBV28, with TRBD1 matching 8 bases. CDR1 and CDR2 (germline): MDHEN, SYDVKM. CDR3 length: 16 amino acids. Germline trimming cut 7 bases from V and 0 bases from J; bases unmatched to any gene: 10. The CDR3 here is CASTGRQGLMNTEAFF. For the CDR3, the DNA is TGTGCCAGCACGGGCCGACAGGGGCTAATGAACACTGAAGCTTTCTTT.

This clonotype turned up a few times. The rearrangement joins TRBV20-1 to TRBJ1-1; unclear D gene. This CDR3 has 14 amino acids. The germline V gene has CDR1 DFQATT and CDR2 SNEGSKA (reference sequence). V was cut by 5 bases and J by 0 bases, with 13 bases left in between. The CDR3: CSAHLRNMNTEAFF. The CDR3 coding sequence is TGCAGTGCTCACTTGAGGAACATGAACACTGAAGCTTTCTTT.

The sample holds many counts of this clonotype. This sequence joins TRBV7-3 and TRBJ2-1, with TRBD2 identical over 7 bases. V lost 0 bases to trimming and J lost 4 bases; unmatched junction nucleotides: 6. This CDR3 contains 16 residues. Germline values: CDR1 SGHTA, CDR2 FQGTGA. In DNA form, the CDR3 reads TGTGCCAGCAGCTTAACCGGACCGGGGGGTTACAATGAGCAGTTCTTC. Its translation is CASSLTGPGGYNEQFF.

This clonotype was seen at least ten times. The J gene is TRBJ1-3, the V gene TRBV6-5; 11 bases are a match to TRBD1. Germline lookup yields CDR1 MNHEY and CDR2 SVGAGI. V lost 4 bases and J lost 0; bases outside the gene matches: 23. The CDR3 runs to 23 residues. This CDR3 reads CASSCPAGTGGPGGEVSGNTIYF. The DNA of the CDR3 is TGTGCCAGCAGTTGCCCGGCCGGGACAGGGGGTCCCGGTGGGGAGGTCTCTGGAAACACCATATATTTT.

This clonotype was counted many times. The J gene is TRBJ2-3, the V gene TRBV6-1, with 7 bases identical to TRBD2. Germline V gene lookup returns CDR1 MNHNS and CDR2 SASEGT. The CDR3 loop spans 14 amino acids. V lost 5 bases, J lost 6 bases, and 8 bases stayed unmatched. The CDR3 region has the DNA TGTGCCAGCAGTCCCCCTAGCGGCCCGGATACGCAGTATTTT. Protein: CASSPPSGPDTQYF.

This clonotype was found many times. The V gene is TRBV6-1, the J gene TRBJ1-2; possibly TRBD1 for D (6 bases). The CDR3 spans 13 residues. Looked up from germline, CDR1 is MNHNS and CDR2 is SASEGT. V dropped 8 bases and J dropped 2 bases, with 12 bases sitting between them. The CDR3 DNA reads TGTGCCAGCTCGGGGGGGCTAAACTATGGCTACACCTTC. This gives the protein CASSGGLNYGYTF.

This clonotype was seen repeatedly, ten times or more. CDR3 protein: CASSHPTRAGQGESTDTQYF. The CDR3 coding sequence is TGTGCCAGCAGCCACCCAACGAGGGCAGGGCAGGGAGAAAGCACAGATACGCAGTATTTT. V and J are TRBV7-6 and TRBJ2-3, with D possibly being TRBD1 or TRBD2 (5 bases each). V shed 5 bases and J shed 0 bases, with 27 bases lying between them. CDR3 length: 20 amino acids. CDR1 and CDR2 from the germline V gene are SGHVS and FNYEAQ.

At least ten counts were recorded for this clonotype. The rearrangement links TRBV2 to TRBJ1-3; D is ambiguous. The CDR3 consists of 14 residues. Germline V gives CDR1 SNHLY, CDR2 FYNNEI. V was pared by 5 bases and J by 5 bases, with 13 bases between. The DNA for the CDR3 is TGTGCCAGCAGTACACTAGTCGGTCGAAACACCATATATTTT. It specifies CASSTLVGRNTIYF.

This clonotype was seen many times. The V and J genes are TRBV19 and TRBJ1-2; 7 bases match TRBD1. The ends lost 3 bases at V and 4 bases at J; junction bases unmatched: 14. Germline-derived CDR1 and CDR2 are LNHDA and SQIVND (reference sequence). The CDR3 extends over 17 amino acids. The CDR3 loop reads CASSIRGTVPDLYGYTF. CDR3 DNA sequence: TGTGCCAGTAGTATCCGGGGGACAGTCCCGGATCTCTATGGCTACACCTTC.

This clonotype was detected many times. The rearrangement joins TRBV11-2 to TRBJ1-6; D gene uncertain. V was cut by 1 base and J by 2 bases, with 6 bases left in between. Germline V lookup: CDR1 SGHAT, CDR2 FQNNGV. The CDR3 is 15 amino acids. The chain's CDR3 is CASSLAAAYNSPLHF. CDR3 bases: TGTGCCAGCAGCTTAGCGGCAGCCTATAATTCACCCCTCCACTTT.

This clonotype occurred many times. V and J are TRBV6-2 or TRBV6-3 and TRBJ1-1; D is possibly TRBD1 (5 bases). Germline assignment: CDR1 MNHEY and CDR2 SVGEGT. V lost 2 bases and J lost 7, with 14 bases in between. CDR3 length: 14 amino acids. CDR3 sequence (DNA): TGTGCCAGCAGTTACGTCGGGGGAACTAGTGAAGCTTTCTTT. It specifies CASSYVGGTSEAFF.